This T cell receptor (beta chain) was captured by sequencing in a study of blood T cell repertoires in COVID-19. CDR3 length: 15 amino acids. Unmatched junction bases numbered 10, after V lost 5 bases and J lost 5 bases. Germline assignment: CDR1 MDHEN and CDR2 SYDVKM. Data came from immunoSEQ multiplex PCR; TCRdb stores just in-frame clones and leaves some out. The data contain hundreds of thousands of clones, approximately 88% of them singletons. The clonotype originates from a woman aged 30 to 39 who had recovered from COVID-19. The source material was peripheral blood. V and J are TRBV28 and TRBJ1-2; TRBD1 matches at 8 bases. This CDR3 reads CASSPQGALRYGYTF. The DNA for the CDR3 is TGTGCCAGCAGTCCCCAGGGGGCCCTGAGGTATGGCTACACCTTC.